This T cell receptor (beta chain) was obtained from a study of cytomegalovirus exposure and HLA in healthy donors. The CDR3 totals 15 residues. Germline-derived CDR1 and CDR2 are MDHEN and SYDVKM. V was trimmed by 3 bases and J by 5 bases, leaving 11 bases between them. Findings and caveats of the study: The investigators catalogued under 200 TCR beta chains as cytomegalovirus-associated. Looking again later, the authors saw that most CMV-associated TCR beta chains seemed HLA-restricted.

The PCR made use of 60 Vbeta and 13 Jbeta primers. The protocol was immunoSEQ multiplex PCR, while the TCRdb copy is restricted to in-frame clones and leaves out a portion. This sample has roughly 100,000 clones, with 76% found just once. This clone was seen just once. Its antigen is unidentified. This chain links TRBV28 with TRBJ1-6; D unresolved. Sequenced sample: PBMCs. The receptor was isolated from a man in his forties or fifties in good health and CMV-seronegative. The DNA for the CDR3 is TGTGCCAGCAGTTTCGAAAAGACACATAATTCACCCCTCCACTTT. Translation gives CASSFEKTHNSPLHF.